These 20 T cell receptor beta chains came from one sample sequenced in a study of shared clonotypes between healthy human individuals. The repertoire was sequenced with immunoSEQ multiplex PCR; TCRdb's copy has only in-frame clones and lacks some. The data contain roughly 2.5 million clones, 90% to 95% of them singletons. The sequencing input was naive CD4+ T cells sorted from blood. Specified subset: CD45RA+ positively selected. These TCRs come from a man younger than 30 in good health.

The table lists this clone with a count of one. The CDR3 sequence is CASGPGQGGHEQYF. The CDR3 bases are TGTGCTAGTGGTCCAGGACAGGGAGGCCACGAGCAGTACTTC. This chain connects TRBV12-5 to TRBJ2-7, with 8 bases aligning to TRBD1. Germline assignment: CDR1 LGHNT and CDR2 FRNRAP. V dropped 5 bases and J dropped 5; count of bases not matched to a gene: 8. CDR3 size: 14 residues.

This clone has only one observation. The V call is TRBV19, the J call TRBJ2-2, with TRBD2 as a possible D gene (5 bases). V was shortened by 1 base and J by 6 bases, with 9 bases between the two germline ends. CDR3 size: 14 residues. CDR1 is LNHDA and CDR2 is SQIVND in the germline V gene (reference sequence). In nucleotides, the CDR3 is TGTGCCAGTAGTATAGCTTGGGGAGCCGGGGAGCTGTTTTTT. Translating gives CASSIAWGAGELFF. Variable domain in full (rest from reference TRBV19 and TRBJ2-2): DGGITQSPKYLFRKEGQNVTLSCEQNLNHDAMYWYRQDPGQGLRLIYYSQIVNDFQKGDIAEGYSVSREKKESFPLTVTSAQKNPTAFYLCASSIAWGAGELFFGEGSRLTVL.

This chain joins TRBV4-3 and TRBJ2-3; D is unresolved. Trimming took off 1 base at V and 5 bases at J, with 16 bases between the two ends. Germline CDR1 reads LGHNA; CDR2 reads YSLEER. The CDR3 runs 16 residues. The CDR3 sequence: CASSQAIQWILDTQYF. Written as DNA, the CDR3 is TGCGCCAGCAGCCAAGCGATACAGTGGATCCTAGATACGCAGTATTTT.

The chain links TRBV6-6 to TRBJ2-5; a possible D gene is TRBD1 (6 bases). The CDR3 sequence is 14 residues long. CDR1 is MNHNY, CDR2 SVGAGI, per germline (reference sequence). Trimming took 6 bases from V and 2 from J, leaving 13 bases between them. CDR3 amino acids: CASRQNRAQETQYF. CDR3 DNA sequence: TGTGCCAGCAGACAAAACAGGGCACAAGAGACCCAGTACTTC.

This sequence joins TRBV7-8 and TRBJ2-7; a weak D match, TRBD1 (5 bases). Per the germline V gene, CDR1 is SGHVS and CDR2 is FQNEAQ. V was trimmed by 0 bases and J by 3 bases, leaving 9 bases between them. This CDR3 contains 14 residues. The CDR3 sequence is CASSLAGANYEQYF. The CDR3 DNA follows: TGTGCCAGCAGCTTAGCAGGGGCCAACTACGAGCAGTACTTC.

The gene calls are TRBV25-1 and TRBJ1-1; 11 bases are shared with TRBD1. CDR1 is MGHDK and CDR2 is SYGVNS in the germline V gene. This CDR3 region has 17 residues. V gave up 4 bases and J gave up 1 base; unmatched junction bases: 8. In DNA, the CDR3 is TGTGCCAGCAGTGGTCCGGGACAGGGGGTTTGGAACACTGAAGCTTTCTTT. Protein sequence: CASSGPGQGVWNTEAFF. Combining the CDR3 with reference TRBV25-1 and TRBJ1-1 gives the whole variable domain EADIYQTPRYLVIGTGKKITLECSQTMGHDKMYWYQQDPGMELHLIHYSYGVNSTEKGDLSSESTVSRIRTEHFPLTLESARPSHTSQYLCASSGPGQGVWNTEAFFGQGTRLTVV.

The chain joins TRBV15 to TRBJ1-2, with 7 bases fitting TRBD1. Germline V gene data show CDR1 as LNHNV and CDR2 as YYDKDF (reference sequence). V was clipped by 0 bases and J by 6 bases; unmatched bases: 10. This CDR3 comprises 16 residues. CDR3 loop: CATSRDQGVWTDGYTF. The CDR3 coding sequence is TGTGCCACCAGCAGAGATCAGGGGGTATGGACAGATGGCTACACCTTC.

This clone was seen only a few times. Other DNA sequences in the same sample also yield this CDR3. The CDR3 nucleotides read TGTGCCAGCAGTTACTCGGGACAGGCCTATGGCTACACCTTC. It is translated as CASSYSGQAYGYTF. The chain uses TRBV6-5 and TRBJ1-2; 8 bases line up with TRBD1. CDR3 length: 14 residues. V gave up 0 bases and J gave up 4 bases; unmatched junction bases: 1. Germline V gene data show CDR1 as MNHEY and CDR2 as SVGAGI.

This clone was detected only once. This chain's CDR3 is CASSKGGGRMQFF. The CDR3 DNA sequence: TGTGCCAGTAGTAAGGGGGGCGGCAGAATGCAGTTCTTC. The rearrangement joins TRBV19 to TRBJ2-1, with D perhaps TRBD1 or TRBD2 (6 bases each). V was trimmed by 4 bases and J by 12 bases, leaving 16 bases between them. There are 13 residues in the CDR3. The V gene's germline CDR1 is LNHDA and CDR2 SQIVND (reference sequence).

Comments on this clone: Other DNA sequences from this sample encode an identical CDR3 as well. This chain links TRBV19 with TRBJ1-5, with 9 nucleotides matching TRBD1. Looked up from germline, CDR1 is LNHDA and CDR2 is SQIVND (reference sequence). The CDR3 contains 14 residues. J was trimmed by 4 bases and V by 6 bases; bases with no gene match: 4. The CDR3 DNA is TGTGCCAGTAGCCGGGGACAGGGTAATCAGCCCCAGCATTTT. This sequence encodes CASSRGQGNQPQHF.

V gene TRBV5-1 combines with J gene TRBJ1-1, with a possible D match to TRBD1 (5 bases). Germline-derived CDR1 and CDR2 are SGHRS and YFSETQ. The V end was cut by 4 bases, the J end by 0 bases, with 10 bases between. The CDR3 extends over 14 amino acids. The CDR3 DNA follows: TGCGCCAGCAGCGGTGGGGCTGTGAACACTGAAGCTTTCTTT. It encodes CASSGGAVNTEAFF.

The chain recombines TRBV7-2 with TRBJ2-1; D remains ambiguous. V lost 1 base and J lost 7, with 14 bases in between. The CDR3 totals 15 residues. From germline, CDR1 is SGHTA and CDR2 FQGNSA. The CDR3 spells CASSLEGLVSNEQFF. The DNA of the CDR3 is TGTGCCAGCAGCTTAGAGGGCCTAGTATCGAATGAGCAGTTCTTC.

On this clone itself: Additional DNA sequences in this sample encode the identical CDR3. The chain is built from TRBV5-4 and TRBJ1-2; D not resolved. Per the germline V gene, CDR1 is SGHNT and CDR2 is YYREEE (reference sequence). The CDR3 consists of 13 residues. Trimming shortened V by 0 bases and J by 1 base, and 4 bases separated the two germline ends. CDR3: CASSLDSNYGYTF. In DNA form, the CDR3 reads TGTGCCAGCAGCTTGGACAGTAACTATGGCTACACCTTC.

The chain uses TRBV7-3 and TRBJ2-5; D may be TRBD1 or TRBD2 (5 bases each). The V gene's germline CDR1 is SGHTA and CDR2 FQGTGA. Trimming shortened V by 2 bases and J by 4 bases, and 11 bases separated the two germline ends. The CDR3 spans 14 residues. CDR3 loop: CASSLGGRGETQYF. In DNA, the CDR3 is TGTGCCAGCAGCTTAGGGGGTAGAGGAGAGACCCAGTACTTC.

J is TRBJ1-4 and V is TRBV5-6; D gene uncertain. Germline-derived CDR1 and CDR2 are SGHDT and YYEEEE. Trimming removed 4 bases at V and 3 bases at J, with 13 bases between. The CDR3 contains 15 residues. CDR3 sequence (DNA): TGTGCCAGCAGCACCACGGGTGCGGCTAATGAAAAACTGTTTTTT. Its translation: CASSTTGAANEKLFF.

The V call is TRBV28, the J call TRBJ1-1; D may be TRBD1 (5 bases). The germline V gene encodes CDR1 MDHEN and CDR2 SYDVKM. V dropped 3 bases and J dropped 12 bases, with 14 bases sitting between them. The CDR3 is made up of 12 amino acids. The CDR3 sequence is CASSLGGRGSFF. The DNA for the CDR3 is TGTGCCAGCAGTTTGGGGGGACGGGGTTCTTTCTTT.

This chain links TRBV28 with TRBJ2-1; no firm D call. Per the germline V gene, CDR1 is MDHEN and CDR2 is SYDVKM. The CDR3 has 14 amino acids. V was shortened by 6 bases and J by 0 bases, with 9 bases between the two germline ends. The CDR3 reads CASRDKSSYNEQFF. In DNA form, the CDR3 reads TGTGCCAGCAGAGACAAGAGCTCCTACAATGAGCAGTTCTTC.

The chain is built from TRBV15 and TRBJ2-7; no clear D gene. V dropped 0 bases and J dropped 0 bases, with 6 bases sitting between them. The germline CDR1 and CDR2 sequences are LNHNV and YYDKDF (reference sequence). CDR3 length: 14 amino acids. The chain's CDR3 is CATSRDGHSYEQYF. CDR3 DNA sequence: TGTGCCACCAGCAGAGATGGGCACTCCTACGAGCAGTACTTC.

As to this clone: Distinct nucleotide sequences in the sample also encode this CDR3. This chain links TRBV6-1 with TRBJ1-6; TRBD1 is a possible D gene (6 bases). The V gene lost 6 bases and the J gene lost 7 bases, with 10 bases spanning the gap. The length of the CDR3 is 13 residues. The V gene's germline CDR1 is MNHNS and CDR2 SASEGT. CDR3 DNA sequence: TGTGCCAGCAGGCGGACAGACAATTCACCCCTCCACTTT. It codes for CASRRTDNSPLHF.

J is TRBJ1-3 and V is TRBV7-2; D gene unclear. This CDR3 has 13 amino acids. Germline CDR1 SGHTA, CDR2 FQGNSA. The V and J ends lost 5 bases and 0 bases respectively, with 5 bases between them. In DNA, the CDR3 is TGTGCCAGCAGCACCTCCTCTGGAAACACCATATATTTT. As protein: CASSTSSGNTIYF.